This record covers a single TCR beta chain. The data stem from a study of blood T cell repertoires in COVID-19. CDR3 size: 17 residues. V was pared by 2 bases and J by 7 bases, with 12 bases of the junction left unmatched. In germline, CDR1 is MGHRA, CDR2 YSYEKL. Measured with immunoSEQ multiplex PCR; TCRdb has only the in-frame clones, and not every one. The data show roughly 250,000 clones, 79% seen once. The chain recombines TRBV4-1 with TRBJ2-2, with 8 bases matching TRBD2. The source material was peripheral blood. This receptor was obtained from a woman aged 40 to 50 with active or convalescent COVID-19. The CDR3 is CASSQSRTSPGGGELFF. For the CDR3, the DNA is TGCGCCAGCAGCCAATCCCGGACTAGCCCCGGGGGCGGGGAGCTGTTTTTT.